This TCR beta chain was retrieved from a study of blood T cell repertoires in COVID-19. Study summary: COVID-19 samples collected from the United States, Italy and Spain covered acute and convalescent phases. The analysed material was cDNA or gDNA that came from T cells, B-cell-depleted T cells, or PBMCs.

Source study methods: Nucleated cell counts were estimated from reference gene primer amplification. Produced via immunoSEQ multiplex PCR; TCRdb's table is partial and in-frame only. D and trimming come from the DNA, and the V and J calls and clone size come from that table. The sample consists of 35,000 to 45,000 clones, over 60% of them appearing once. The CDR3 is 14 amino acids. The junction had 2 bases not matched to a gene; V was cut back by 5 bases and J by 2 bases. Germline CDR1 and CDR2: MDHEN and SYDVKM. Sequences were obtained from peripheral blood. The chain joins TRBV28 to TRBJ2-3; 9 bases agree with TRBD2. The sequence was collected from a man aged 60-69 years with active COVID-19. The CDR3 is CASSLAGTTDTQYF. DNA of the CDR3: TGTGCCAGCAGTCTAGCGGGGACCACAGATACGCAGTATTTT.